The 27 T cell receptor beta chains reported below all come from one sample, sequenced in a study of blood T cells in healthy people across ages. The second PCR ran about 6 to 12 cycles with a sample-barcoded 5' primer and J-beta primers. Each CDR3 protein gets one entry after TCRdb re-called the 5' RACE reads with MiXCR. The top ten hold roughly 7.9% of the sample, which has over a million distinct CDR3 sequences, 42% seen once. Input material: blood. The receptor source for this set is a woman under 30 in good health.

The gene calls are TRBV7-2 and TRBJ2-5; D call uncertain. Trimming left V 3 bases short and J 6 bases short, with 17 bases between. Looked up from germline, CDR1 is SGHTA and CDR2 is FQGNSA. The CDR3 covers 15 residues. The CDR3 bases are TGTGCCAGCAGCTTTATAGGAGAAGGAGTGCAGACCCAGTACTTC. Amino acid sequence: CASSFIGEGVQTQYF.

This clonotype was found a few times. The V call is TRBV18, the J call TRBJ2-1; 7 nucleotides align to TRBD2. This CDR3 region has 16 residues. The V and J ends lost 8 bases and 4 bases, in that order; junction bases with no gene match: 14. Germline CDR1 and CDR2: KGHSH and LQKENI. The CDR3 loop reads CASTYSGGTPYNEQFF. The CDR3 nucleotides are TGTGCCAGCACCTACTCGGGGGGAACTCCTTACAATGAGCAGTTCTTC. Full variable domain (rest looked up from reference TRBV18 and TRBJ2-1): NAGVMQNPRHLVRRRGQEARLRCSPMKGHSHVYWYRQLPEEGLKFMVYLQKENIIDESGMPKERFSAEFPKEGPSILRIQQVVRGDSAAYFCASTYSGGTPYNEQFFGPGTRLTVL.

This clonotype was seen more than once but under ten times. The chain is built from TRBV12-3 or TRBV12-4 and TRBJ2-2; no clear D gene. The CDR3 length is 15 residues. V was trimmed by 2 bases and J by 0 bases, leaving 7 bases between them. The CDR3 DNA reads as TGTGCCAGCAGTTTACAAATCGCGAACACCGGGGAGCTGTTTTTT. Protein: CASSLQIANTGELFF.

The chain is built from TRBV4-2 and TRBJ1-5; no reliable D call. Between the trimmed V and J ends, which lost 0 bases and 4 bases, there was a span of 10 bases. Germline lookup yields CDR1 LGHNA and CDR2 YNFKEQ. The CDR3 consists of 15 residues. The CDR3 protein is CASSQDQTANQPQHF. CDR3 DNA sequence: TGTGCCAGCAGCCAAGACCAAACAGCAAATCAGCCCCAGCATTTT.

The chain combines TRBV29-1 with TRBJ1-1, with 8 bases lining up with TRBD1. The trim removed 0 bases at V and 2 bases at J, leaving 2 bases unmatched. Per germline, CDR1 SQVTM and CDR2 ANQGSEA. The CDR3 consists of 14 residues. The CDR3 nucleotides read TGCAGCGTTGAAGAGGGGACAGGTAACACTGAAGCTTTCTTT. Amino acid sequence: CSVEEGTGNTEAFF.

The CDR3 loop reads CASSSVGGLAARSSYEQYF. The CDR3 nucleotides are TGTGCCAGCAGCAGCGTGGGGGGCCTAGCGGCCCGAAGCTCCTACGAGCAGTACTTC. This sequence joins TRBV21-1 and TRBJ2-7; the table names TRBD2, a call not compared with the DNA. TRBV21-1 is an annotated pseudogene. The CDR3 is made up of 19 amino acids.

The CDR3 loop reads CAISGCGGDYEQYF. Written as DNA, the CDR3 is TGTGCCATCAGTGGGTGCGGGGGTGACTACGAGCAGTACTTC. The rearrangement uses TRBV10-3 and TRBJ2-7, with 7 nucleotides matching TRBD2. The CDR3 is made up of 14 amino acids. Germline trimming cut 4 bases from V and 3 bases from J; bases unmatched to any gene: 6. Germline values: CDR1 ENHRY, CDR2 SYGVKD.

CDR3 amino acids: CASSLTNPKTQYF. CDR3 bases: TGCGCCAGCAGCTTAACAAACCCCAAAACGCAGTACTTC. This rearrangement joins TRBV5-1 to TRBJ2-7; D gene ambiguous. The CDR3 is 13 amino acids. Germline V gives CDR1 SGHRS, CDR2 YFSETQ. V shed 2 bases and J shed 9 bases, with 15 bases lying between them.

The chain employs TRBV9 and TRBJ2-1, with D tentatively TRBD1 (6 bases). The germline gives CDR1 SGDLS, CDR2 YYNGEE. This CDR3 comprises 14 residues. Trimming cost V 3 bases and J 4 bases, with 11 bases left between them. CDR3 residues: CASSAKGGYNEQFF. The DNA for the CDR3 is TGTGCCAGCAGCGCAAAAGGGGGTTACAATGAGCAGTTCTTC. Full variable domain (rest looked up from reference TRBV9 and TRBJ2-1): DSGVTQTPKHLITATGQRVTLRCSPRSGDLSVYWYQQSLDQGLQFLIQYYNGEERAKGNILERFSAQQFPDLHSELNLSSLELGDSALYFCASSAKGGYNEQFFGPGTRLTVL.

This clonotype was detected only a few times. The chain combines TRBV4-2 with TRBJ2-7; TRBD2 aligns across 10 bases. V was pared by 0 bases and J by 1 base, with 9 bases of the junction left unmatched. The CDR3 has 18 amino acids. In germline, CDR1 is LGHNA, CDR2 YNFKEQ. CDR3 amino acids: CASSQDRSGRAKSYEQYF. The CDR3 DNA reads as TGTGCCAGCAGCCAAGATCGGAGCGGGAGGGCCAAGTCCTACGAGCAGTACTTC.

The CDR3 protein is CASSLTRTQYNEQFF. Here the CDR3 DNA reads TGTGCCAGCAGTTTAACCAGAACCCAGTACAATGAGCAGTTCTTC. This chain joins TRBV28 and TRBJ2-1; D is undetermined. There are 15 residues in the CDR3. Trimming took off 2 bases at V and 4 bases at J, with 12 bases between the two ends. Germline V gives CDR1 MDHEN, CDR2 SYDVKM.

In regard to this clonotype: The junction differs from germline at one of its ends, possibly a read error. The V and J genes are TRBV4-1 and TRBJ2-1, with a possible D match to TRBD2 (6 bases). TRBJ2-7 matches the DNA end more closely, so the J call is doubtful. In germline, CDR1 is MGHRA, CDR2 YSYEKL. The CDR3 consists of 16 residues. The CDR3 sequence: CASSQPDYRINNEQYF. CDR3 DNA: TGCGCTAGCAGCCAACCGGACTACAGAATTAACAATGAGCAGTACTTC.

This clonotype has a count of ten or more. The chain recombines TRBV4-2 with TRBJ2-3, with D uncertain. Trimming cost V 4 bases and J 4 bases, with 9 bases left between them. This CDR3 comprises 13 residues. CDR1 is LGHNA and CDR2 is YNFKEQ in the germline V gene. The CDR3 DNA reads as TGTGCCAGCAGCCCAAGTGCCCCAGATACGCAGTATTTT. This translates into CASSPSAPDTQYF.

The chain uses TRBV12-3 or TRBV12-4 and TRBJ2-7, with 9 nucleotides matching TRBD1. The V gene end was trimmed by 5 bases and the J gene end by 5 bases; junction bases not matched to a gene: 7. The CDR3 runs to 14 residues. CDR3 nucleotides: TGTGCCAGCAGTCCCGGGGACAGGGTGAACGAGCAGTACTTC. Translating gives CASSPGDRVNEQYF.

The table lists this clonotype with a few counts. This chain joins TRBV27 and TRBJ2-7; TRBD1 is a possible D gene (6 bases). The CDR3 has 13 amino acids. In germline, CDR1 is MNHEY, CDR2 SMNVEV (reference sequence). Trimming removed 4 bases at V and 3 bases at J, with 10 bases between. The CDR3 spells CASSSGTNYEQYF. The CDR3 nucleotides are TGTGCCAGCAGTTCCGGGACAAACTACGAGCAGTACTTC.

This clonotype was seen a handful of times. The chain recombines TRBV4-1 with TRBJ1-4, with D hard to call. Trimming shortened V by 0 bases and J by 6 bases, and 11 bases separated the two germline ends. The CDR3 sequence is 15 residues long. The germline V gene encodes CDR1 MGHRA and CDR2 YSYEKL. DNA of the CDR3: TGCGCCAGCAGCCAAGATTCGGGGTTCGATGAAAAACTGTTTTTT. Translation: CASSQDSGFDEKLFF.

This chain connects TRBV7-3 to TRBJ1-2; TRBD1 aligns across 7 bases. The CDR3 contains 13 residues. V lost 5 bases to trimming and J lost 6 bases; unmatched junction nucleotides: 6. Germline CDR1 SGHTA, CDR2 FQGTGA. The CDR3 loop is CASSQTGSNGYTF. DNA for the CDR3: TGTGCCAGCAGCCAGACAGGGAGTAATGGCTACACCTTC.

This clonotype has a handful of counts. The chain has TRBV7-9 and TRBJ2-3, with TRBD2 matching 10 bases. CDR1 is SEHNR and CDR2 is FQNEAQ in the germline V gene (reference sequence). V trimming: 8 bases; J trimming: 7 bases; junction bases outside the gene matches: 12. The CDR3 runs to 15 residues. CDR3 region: CASSPASGSLNTQYF. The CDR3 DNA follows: TGTGCCAGCTCCCCGGCTAGCGGGAGTTTGAATACGCAGTATTTT.

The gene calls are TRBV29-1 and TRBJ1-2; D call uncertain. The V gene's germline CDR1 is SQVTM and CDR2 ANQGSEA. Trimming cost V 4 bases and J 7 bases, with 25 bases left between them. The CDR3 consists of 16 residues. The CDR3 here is CSVGGLDRRGTGGYTF. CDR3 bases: TGCAGCGTTGGCGGTTTGGACCGCCGAGGAACCGGTGGCTACACCTTC.

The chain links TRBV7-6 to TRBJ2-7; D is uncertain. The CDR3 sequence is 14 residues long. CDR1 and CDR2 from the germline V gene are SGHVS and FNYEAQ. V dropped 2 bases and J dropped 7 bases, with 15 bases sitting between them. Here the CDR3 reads CASSLSIRYNEQYF. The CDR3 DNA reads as TGTGCCAGCAGCTTAAGTATCAGGTACAATGAGCAGTACTTC.

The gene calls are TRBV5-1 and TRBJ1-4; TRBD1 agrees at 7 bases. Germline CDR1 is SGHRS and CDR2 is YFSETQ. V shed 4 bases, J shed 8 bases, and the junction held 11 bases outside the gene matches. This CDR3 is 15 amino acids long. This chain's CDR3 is CASSGGQLLGEKLFF. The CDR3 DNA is TGCGCCAGCAGCGGGGGACAGCTACTGGGGGAAAAACTGTTTTTT. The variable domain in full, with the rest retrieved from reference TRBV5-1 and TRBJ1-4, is KAGVTQTPRYLIKTRGQQVTLSCSPISGHRSVSWYQQTPGQGLQFLFEYFSETQRNKGNFPGRFSGRQFSNSRSEMNVSTLELGDSALYLCASSGGQLLGEKLFFGSGTQLSVL.

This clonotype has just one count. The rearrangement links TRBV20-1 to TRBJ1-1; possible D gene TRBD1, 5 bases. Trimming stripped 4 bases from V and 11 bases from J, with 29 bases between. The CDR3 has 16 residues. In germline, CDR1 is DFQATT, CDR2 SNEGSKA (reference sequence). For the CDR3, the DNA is TGCAGTGCTATTCCCCAGGCCATTCCCCCAGGGCCCCAGGCTTTCTTT. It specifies CSAIPQAIPPGPQAFF.

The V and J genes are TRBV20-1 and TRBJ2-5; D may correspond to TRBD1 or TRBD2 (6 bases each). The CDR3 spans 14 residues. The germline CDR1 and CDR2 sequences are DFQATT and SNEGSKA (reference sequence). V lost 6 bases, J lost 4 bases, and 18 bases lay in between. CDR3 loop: CSAASRGRGETQYF. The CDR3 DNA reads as TGCAGTGCCGCTAGCCGGGGGCGTGGAGAGACCCAGTACTTC.

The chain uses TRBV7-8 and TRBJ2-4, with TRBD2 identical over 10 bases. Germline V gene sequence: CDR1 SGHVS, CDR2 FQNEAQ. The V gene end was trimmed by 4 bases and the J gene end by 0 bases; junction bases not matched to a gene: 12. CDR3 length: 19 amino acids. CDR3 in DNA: TGTGCCAGCAGCTCACCTAGCCCTTCTAGCGGGAGAGCCAAAAACATTCAGTACTTC. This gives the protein CASSSPSPSSGRAKNIQYF.

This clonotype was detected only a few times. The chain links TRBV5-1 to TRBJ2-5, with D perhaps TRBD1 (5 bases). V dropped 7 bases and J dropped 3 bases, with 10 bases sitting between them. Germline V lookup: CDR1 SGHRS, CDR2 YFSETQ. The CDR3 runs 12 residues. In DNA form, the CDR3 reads TGCGCCAGCGTCGGCAGGGAAGAGACCCAGTACTTC. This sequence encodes CASVGREETQYF.

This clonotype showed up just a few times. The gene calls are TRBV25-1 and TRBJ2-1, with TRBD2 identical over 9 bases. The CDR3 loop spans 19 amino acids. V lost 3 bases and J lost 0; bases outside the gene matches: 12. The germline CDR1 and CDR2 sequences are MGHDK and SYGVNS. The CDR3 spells CASSDPSGRTKSSYNEQFF. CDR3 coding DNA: TGTGCCAGCAGTGATCCCAGCGGGAGGACTAAAAGCTCCTACAATGAGCAGTTCTTC.

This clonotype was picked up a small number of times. The CDR3 bases are TGTGCCAGCAGCCTCGCCCTGGGCGGCTTATACAATGAGCAGTTCTTC. This codes for CASSLALGGLYNEQFF. This sequence joins TRBV7-2 and TRBJ2-1; no definite D call. The CDR3 spans 16 residues. V lost 5 bases to trimming and J lost 4 bases, with 18 bases between them. The germline V gene has CDR1 SGHTA and CDR2 FQGNSA.